The entry that follows covers one T cell receptor beta chain sequence. Its antigen is not identified. This PCR relied on a set of 60 Vbeta primers and 13 Jbeta primers. Profiled with immunoSEQ multiplex PCR; TCRdb holds only in-frame clones, not every one. The table gives around 100,000 clones; the top ten clones make up 3.5% of it. The sample belongs to a study of cytomegalovirus exposure and HLA in healthy donors. Study-level results: A later analysis reportedly identified an Asian-associated ancestry cluster as carrying fewer N-insertions than the roughly 700-donor mean. Clonal expansion was found to be greater in HLA-associated TCR beta chains than in equally common others in a later analysis. A later examination showed that TCR association rates differed by HLA locus, with DRB1 most and HLA-C fewest.

V shed 2 bases, J shed 1 base, and the junction held 5 bases outside the gene matches. CDR1 and CDR2 from the germline V gene are SEHNR and FQNEAQ (reference sequence). This CDR3 spans 18 amino acids. The V gene is TRBV7-9, the J gene TRBJ2-6; 10 bases agree with TRBD1. This clonotype was obtained from a middle-aged man in good health and CMV-seronegative. The sequenced sample consisted of PBMCs. CDR3 bases: TGTGCCAGCAGCTTAACCGGGACAGGGGTTTCTGGGGCCAACGTCCTGACTTTC. As protein: CASSLTGTGVSGANVLTF.